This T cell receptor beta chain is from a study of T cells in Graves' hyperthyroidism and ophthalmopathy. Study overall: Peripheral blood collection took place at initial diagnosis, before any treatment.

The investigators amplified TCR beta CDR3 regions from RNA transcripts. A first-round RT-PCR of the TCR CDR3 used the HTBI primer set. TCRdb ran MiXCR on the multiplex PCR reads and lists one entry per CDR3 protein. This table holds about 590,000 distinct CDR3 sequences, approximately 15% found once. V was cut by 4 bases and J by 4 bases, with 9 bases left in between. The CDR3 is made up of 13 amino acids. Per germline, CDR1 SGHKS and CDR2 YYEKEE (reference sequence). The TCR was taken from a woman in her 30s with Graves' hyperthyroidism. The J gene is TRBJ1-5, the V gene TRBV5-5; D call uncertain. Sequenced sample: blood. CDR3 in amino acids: CASSQTVNQPQHF. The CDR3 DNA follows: TGTGCCAGCAGCCAAACAGTTAATCAGCCCCAGCATTTT. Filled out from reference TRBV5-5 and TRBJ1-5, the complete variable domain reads DAGVTQSPTHLIKTRGQQVTLRCSPISGHKSVSWYQQVLGQGPQFIFQYYEKEERGRGNFPDRFSARQFPNYSSELNVNALLLGDSALYLCASSQTVNQPQHFGDGTRLSIL.